The clone carrying this T cell receptor beta chain was seen a few times. Antigen specificity is unknown. Cells stained for CD3, CD4, CD8, CD45RA, CD27 and viability were sorted into four CD45RA/CD27 subsets. The CDR3 consists of 13 residues. The ends were cut back, 7 bases at V and 2 bases at J, with 12 bases in the middle. Germline-derived CDR1 and CDR2 are MNHEY and SMNVEV (reference sequence). The data were taken from a study of naive and memory T cell subsets. Broader study findings: In naive cells, over 90% of TCR sequences were seen only once.

Two oligonucleotides, mixed equimolar, formed the beta constant-region primer covering TRBC1 and TRBC2. Nested alpha and beta constant-region primers with the SP2 primer drove four PCR rounds on ligated cDNA. An oligonucleotide with the SP2 primer and a 12-nucleotide UMI was ligated to the cDNA 3' end. Each CDR3 protein gets one entry after TCRdb re-called the UMI-ligation and nested PCR reads with MiXCR. Here the sample spans over 65,000 distinct CDR3 sequences, 9% being singletons. The sequenced sample consisted of naive CD8+ T cells from blood. The rearrangement uses TRBV27 and TRBJ2-7, with a possible D match to TRBD2 (5 bases). The source is a human donor in good health. The CDR3 loop is CASTAGGTYEQYF. The CDR3 DNA is TGTGCCAGCACGGCGGGTGGGACCTACGAGCAGTACTTC.